This paragraph reports one T cell receptor beta chain. Trimming took 2 bases from V and 7 from J; bases not matched to a gene: 7. The CDR3 loop spans 15 amino acids. CDR1 KGHSH and CDR2 LQKENI come from the germline V gene. This sample is drawn from a study of cytomegalovirus exposure and HLA in healthy donors. Use of 60 Vbeta and 13 Jbeta primers characterized the PCR. Some clones are missing from TCRdb's copy, which holds only in-frame ones; the method was immunoSEQ multiplex PCR. Here the sample spans under 200,000 clones, about 75% being singletons. This TCR came from a man between 50 and 59 years old in good health and CMV-seropositive. Source material: PBMCs. This sequence joins TRBV18 and TRBJ2-2; 7 bases line up with TRBD1. The CDR3 DNA is TGTGCCAGCTCACCAGAACCCAGGGGGATCGGGGAGCTGTTTTTT. Its translation: CASSPEPRGIGELFF.